The 29 T cell receptor beta chains in this list originate from one sample, sequenced in a study of identical twins. From the 5' RACE reads, TCRdb called clonotypes with MiXCR, one entry per CDR3 protein. The data contain around 530,000 distinct CDR3 sequences, roughly 15% of them singletons. The sample was also reused in another study, on yellow fever vaccine responses in identical twins.

What was sequenced was CD4+ T cells sorted from blood. The receptors were sampled from a woman under 30 in good health.

This clonotype was detected only a few times. This rearrangement joins TRBV5-1 to TRBJ2-1; 9 bases align to TRBD1. CDR1 and CDR2 (germline): SGHRS, YFSETQ. The V gene end was trimmed by 4 bases and the J gene end by 12 bases; junction bases not matched to a gene: 11. This CDR3 comprises 14 residues. CDR3 residues: CASSTGGTGFLQFF. The CDR3 region has the DNA TGCGCCAGCAGCACGGGTGGGACAGGGTTCCTGCAGTTCTTC.

This chain connects TRBV5-1 to TRBJ2-2, with D tentatively TRBD1 (6 bases). Trimming removed 6 bases at V and 0 bases at J, with 9 bases between. Germline V gives CDR1 SGHRS, CDR2 YFSETQ. This CDR3 has 14 amino acids. The CDR3 sequence is CASTGDTNTGELFF. CDR3 DNA sequence: TGCGCCAGCACCGGGGACACGAACACCGGGGAGCTGTTTTTT.

This chain uses TRBV12-3 or TRBV12-4 with TRBJ1-2; 8 bases map to TRBD1. The CDR3 totals 14 residues. V lost 5 bases and J lost 4; bases outside the gene matches: 6. CDR3 loop: CASSNQGALYGYTF. CDR3 DNA sequence: TGTGCCAGCAGTAACCAGGGGGCTCTCTATGGCTACACCTTC.

The rearrangement joins TRBV5-1 to TRBJ2-1, with 9 nucleotides matching TRBD2. Trimming took 6 bases from V and 6 from J; bases not matched to a gene: 13. Germline V CDR1 and CDR2: SGHRS, YFSETQ. The CDR3 loop spans 16 amino acids. The CDR3 sequence: CASTISGSATSNEQFF. In nucleotides, the CDR3 is TGCGCCAGCACCATTAGCGGGAGTGCCACAAGCAATGAGCAGTTCTTC.

The chain uses TRBV6-6 and TRBJ2-1; D call uncertain. The CDR3 loop spans 14 amino acids. CDR1 MNHNY and CDR2 SVGAGI come from the germline V gene (reference sequence). Trimming pared 0 bases from V and 6 bases from J, leaving 9 bases between. The CDR3 region is CASSYSSAFNEQFF. The CDR3, as DNA: TGTGCCAGCAGTTACTCGAGTGCCTTCAATGAGCAGTTCTTC.

A few counts support this clonotype. V gene TRBV5-5 combines with J gene TRBJ1-1; D is undetermined. Per the germline V gene, CDR1 is SGHKS and CDR2 is YYEKEE (reference sequence). This CDR3 is built from 14 residues. Trimming pared 4 bases from V and 0 bases from J, leaving 10 bases between. The CDR3 loop is CASSHGNMNTEAFF. CDR3 nucleotides: TGTGCCAGCAGCCACGGGAACATGAACACTGAAGCTTTCTTT.

V and J are TRBV6-2 or TRBV6-3 and TRBJ2-3; the match to TRBD1 covers 8 bases. J lost 2 bases, V lost 4 bases, and 5 bases had no gene match. The CDR3 consists of 15 residues. Germline CDR1 reads MNHEY; CDR2 reads SVGEGT. CDR3 loop: CASSFRGLATDTQYF. Written as DNA, the CDR3 is TGTGCCAGCAGTTTCAGGGGGCTTGCCACAGATACGCAGTATTTT.

This clonotype was counted a few times. The rearrangement links TRBV24-1 to TRBJ2-1, with no clear D. CDR1 and CDR2 (germline): KGHDR, SFDVKD. The CDR3 is 14 amino acids. Trimming took off 4 bases at V and 7 bases at J, with 13 bases between the two ends. The CDR3: CATSDPALKNEQFF. In nucleotides, the CDR3 is TGTGCCACCAGTGACCCGGCTCTAAAGAATGAGCAGTTCTTC.

The chain has TRBV24-1 and TRBJ1-3; D is uncertain. The V end lost 3 bases, the J end lost 2 bases, and 7 bases lay between the germline ends. CDR3 length: 14 residues. CDR1 is KGHDR and CDR2 is SFDVKD in the germline V gene. The CDR3, as DNA: TGTGCCACCAGTGATCGGCAAGCTGGAAACACCATATATTTT. Protein sequence: CATSDRQAGNTIYF.

The chain employs TRBV20-1 and TRBJ2-3; 9 positions match TRBD2. CDR1 and CDR2 from the germline V gene are DFQATT and SNEGSKA (reference sequence). The CDR3 has 16 amino acids. V was clipped by 2 bases and J by 2 bases; unmatched bases: 8. CDR3 in amino acids: CSARLPGLALTDTQYF. CDR3 DNA: TGCAGTGCTAGATTGCCGGGACTAGCCCTCACAGATACGCAGTATTTT.

This clonotype was observed a handful of times. J is TRBJ1-6 and V is TRBV20-1; 7 bases agree with TRBD1. The CDR3 contains 13 residues. Trimming cost V 2 bases and J 8 bases; bases outside gene matches: 3. Germline CDR1 is DFQATT and CDR2 is SNEGSKA (reference sequence). In DNA, the CDR3 is TGCAGTGCTAGAAATACAGGGGATTCACCCCTCCACTTT. Translated: CSARNTGDSPLHF.

This clonotype was seen a few times. The V call is TRBV20-1, the J call TRBJ1-6; weak D call: TRBD1 (6 bases). The CDR3 length is 12 residues. V lost 6 bases, J lost 7 bases, and 10 bases lay in between. The V gene's germline CDR1 is DFQATT and CDR2 SNEGSKA (reference sequence). The CDR3 nucleotides read TGCAGTGCCGGACAGCCGAATTCACCCCTCCACTTT. It specifies CSAGQPNSPLHF.

V usage is TRBV20-1 and J usage is TRBJ1-2, with a weak D call TRBD1 (6 bases). Germline CDR1 reads DFQATT; CDR2 reads SNEGSKA (reference sequence). This CDR3 is 15 amino acids long. Trimming left V 4 bases short and J 3 bases short, with 18 bases between. The CDR3 coding sequence is TGCAGTGCTACCCGGACAGCCGCTTTAGACTATGGCTACACCTTC. This sequence encodes CSATRTAALDYGYTF.

This clonotype has a handful of counts. Compared with germline, one end of the junction differs, possibly owing to a read error. The chain is built from TRBV7-2 and TRBJ2-4; TRBD2 aligns across 9 bases. The CDR3 contains 13 residues. CDR1 and CDR2 (germline): SGHTA, FQGNSA. The CDR3 loop reads CASSLGAGTSLTF. The CDR3 DNA reads TGTGCCAGCAGCTTAGGAGCCGGGACTAGCCTCACCTTC.

This clonotype was detected only a few times. V gene TRBV6-2 or TRBV6-3 combines with J gene TRBJ2-5; the D is unclear. The CDR3 is 13 amino acids. Looked up from germline, CDR1 is MNHEY and CDR2 is SVGEGT. The germline V and J ends were trimmed by 5 bases and 5 bases, with 12 bases remaining between them. DNA for the CDR3: TGTGCCAGCAGTCCATCTTCCCTTGAGACCCAGTACTTC. It specifies CASSPSSLETQYF.

This clonotype was recorded many times. The genes are TRBV20-1 and TRBJ2-3; D unclear. The CDR3 runs 13 residues. Trimming pared 1 base from V and 5 bases from J, leaving 10 bases between. Germline V CDR1 and CDR2: DFQATT, SNEGSKA (reference sequence). Here the CDR3 reads CSARVLGQDTQYF. CDR3 coding DNA: TGCAGTGCTAGAGTGCTAGGGCAAGATACGCAGTATTTT.

The rearrangement uses TRBV5-6 and TRBJ2-3; tentative D call: TRBD1 (6 bases). Germline lookup yields CDR1 SGHDT and CDR2 YYEEEE. There are 15 residues in the CDR3. Trimming took off 3 bases at V and 1 base at J, with 12 bases between the two ends. The CDR3 loop reads CASSSGTYRTDTQYF. CDR3 nucleotides: TGTGCCAGCAGCTCCGGGACATACCGCACAGATACGCAGTATTTT.

The chain joins TRBV29-1 to TRBJ2-3; D is perhaps TRBD2 (5 bases). Germline CDR1 SQVTM, CDR2 ANQGSEA. The CDR3 consists of 14 residues. V dropped 4 bases and J dropped 0 bases, with 11 bases sitting between them. CDR3 nucleotide sequence: TGCAGCGTTGGACTAACCTCTAGCACAGATACGCAGTATTTT. It specifies CSVGLTSSTDTQYF.

There are a few counts of this clonotype. The chain combines TRBV20-1 with TRBJ2-3, with D possibly being TRBD1 (5 bases). CDR3 length equals 15 residues. CDR1 is DFQATT and CDR2 is SNEGSKA in the germline V gene (reference sequence). The germline V and J ends were trimmed by 4 bases and 4 bases, with 18 bases remaining between them. The CDR3 is CSATNTQGPADTQYF. CDR3 DNA: TGCAGTGCTACCAATACGCAGGGTCCAGCAGATACGCAGTATTTT.

Comments on this clonotype: One end of the junction fails to match germline, which may point to a read error. The chain links TRBV27 to TRBJ2-5; TRBD2 matches 9 bases. The CDR3 has 18 residues. Per germline, CDR1 MNHEY and CDR2 SMNVEV (reference sequence). The CDR3 region has the DNA TGCGCCAGCAGTTTTGGGACACCCCTTAGCGGGAGCACAGAGACCCAGTACTTC. Its translation is CASSFGTPLSGSTETQYF.

The chain has TRBV5-6 and TRBJ1-1; D uncertain. The V end was cut by 0 bases, the J end by 0 bases, with 12 bases between. This CDR3 has 16 amino acids. Germline CDR1 SGHDT, CDR2 YYEEEE. The CDR3 nucleotides read TGTGCCAGCAGCTTGGATAGGTCAGTGATGAACACTGAAGCTTTCTTT. Protein product: CASSLDRSVMNTEAFF.

The genes are TRBV7-9 and TRBJ2-3; D is perhaps TRBD1 or TRBD2 (5 bases each). The CDR3 is made up of 17 amino acids. V lost 3 bases to trimming and J lost 2 bases, with 18 bases between them. CDR1 and CDR2 (germline): SEHNR, FQNEAQ (reference sequence). CDR3: CASSFSRGGGPTDTQYF. The CDR3 DNA follows: TGTGCCAGCAGCTTCTCCCGGGGTGGGGGACCCACAGATACGCAGTATTTT.

This clonotype has just a few counts. The chain carries TRBV28 and TRBJ1-5; no clear D gene. V lost 2 bases to trimming and J lost 9 bases, with 11 bases between them. The length of the CDR3 is 13 residues. The germline gives CDR1 MDHEN, CDR2 SYDVKM. The CDR3 nucleotides read TGTGCCAGCAGTTTAGCAATAAGATCGCCCCAGCATTTT. This codes for CASSLAIRSPQHF.

This clonotype was picked up a small number of times. The genes are TRBV7-8 and TRBJ2-5; 9 nucleotides match TRBD2. The V gene end was trimmed by 5 bases and the J gene end by 4 bases; junction bases not matched to a gene: 8. The CDR3 length is 15 residues. Germline-derived CDR1 and CDR2 are SGHVS and FQNEAQ. The CDR3 DNA reads TGTGCCAGCAGCACGGGACTAGCAGGGACAGAGACCCAGTACTTC. Translating it yields CASSTGLAGTETQYF. The whole variable domain, filled in from reference TRBV7-8 and TRBJ2-5, reads GAGVSQSPRYKVAKRGQDVALRCDPISGHVSLFWYQQALGQGPEFLTYFQNEAQLDKSGLPSDRFFAERPEGSVSTLKIQRTQQEDSAVYLCASSTGLAGTETQYFGPGTRLLVL.

In its sample, this clonotype was seen a few times. V gene TRBV5-6 combines with J gene TRBJ1-5, with D tentatively TRBD1 (6 bases). V was clipped by 2 bases and J by 2 bases, with 11 bases between them. Germline CDR1 is SGHDT and CDR2 is YYEEEE. The CDR3 has 15 residues. CDR3 nucleotide sequence: TGTGCCAGCAGCTTCTACAGGGTTGGCAATCAGCCCCAGCATTTT. It is translated as CASSFYRVGNQPQHF.

This clonotype was seen a handful of times. This sequence joins TRBV6-1 and TRBJ2-5; 9 nucleotides agree with TRBD2. The ends lost 0 bases at V and 5 bases at J; junction bases unmatched: 4. The CDR3 runs 15 residues. Germline V gives CDR1 MNHNS, CDR2 SASEGT. The CDR3 protein is CASSEASGRWETQYF. CDR3 nucleotides: TGTGCCAGCAGTGAAGCTAGCGGGAGATGGGAGACCCAGTACTTC.

The chain uses TRBV14 and TRBJ1-1; weak D call: TRBD1 (5 bases). Looked up from germline, CDR1 is SGHDN and CDR2 is FVKESK. Trimming removed 5 bases from V and 1 base from J, with 20 bases in between. The CDR3 extends over 17 amino acids. CDR3 sequence: CASSKDAATGPNTEAFF. The CDR3 DNA follows: TGTGCCAGCAGCAAGGACGCAGCAACAGGACCGAACACTGAAGCTTTCTTT.

The CDR3 nucleotides read TGTGCTAGTGGTTTAGGGCAGACAAACACAGATACGCAGTATTTT. This codes for CASGLGQTNTDTQYF. The genes are TRBV12-5 and TRBJ2-3; D not certain. The ends were cut back, 3 bases at V and 2 bases at J, with 12 bases in the middle. Germline CDR1 and CDR2: LGHNT and FRNRAP. The CDR3 spans 15 residues. Variable domain in full (rest from reference TRBV12-5 and TRBJ2-3): DARVTQTPRHKVTEMGQEVTMRCQPILGHNTVFWYRQTMMQGLELLAYFRNRAPLDDSGMPKDRFSAEMPDATLATLKIQPSEPRDSAVYFCASGLGQTNTDTQYFGPGTRLTVL.

The chain uses TRBV7-8 and TRBJ1-5; D call uncertain. The CDR3 runs to 16 residues. Looked up from germline, CDR1 is SGHVS and CDR2 is FQNEAQ. The V end was cut by 5 bases, the J end by 0 bases, with 14 bases between. CDR3 sequence reads: CASSNQGVLSNQPQHF. The DNA for the CDR3 is TGTGCCAGCAGCAACCAAGGAGTCCTTAGCAATCAGCCCCAGCATTTT.